These 9 T cell receptor beta chains were sequenced from one sample in a study of T-cell memory formation after mild COVID-19. MiXCR, applied by TCRdb to the 5' RACE reads, yields one record per CDR3 protein. The sample has fewer than 250,000 distinct CDR3 sequences; around 19% are singletons. Sequences were obtained from PBMCs or a T cell subset sorted from them (not recorded which). The receptor source for this set is an adult woman who had mild COVID-19 (a few samples of this study predate the infection). Cell type and time point are not known.

This clonotype was recorded a few times. As DNA, the CDR3 is TGTGCCAGCAGTTTAGGAGGGGGCCTCAGCACAGATACGCAGTATTTT. Its protein product is CASSLGGGLSTDTQYF. The chain carries TRBV12-3 or TRBV12-4 and TRBJ2-3, with 7 bases aligning to TRBD1. The CDR3 extends over 16 amino acids. With 1 base clipped from V and 0 bases from J, the junction kept 4 bases outside the gene matches.

This chain links TRBV12-3 or TRBV12-4 with TRBJ2-1; D may be TRBD1 (6 bases). The CDR3 runs 14 residues. V was trimmed by 4 bases and J by 7 bases, leaving 14 bases between them. CDR3 in DNA: TGTGCCAGCAGTTACGGGACATGGGTGAATGAGCAGTTCTTC. It encodes CASSYGTWVNEQFF.

This clonotype was detected a few times. The chain has TRBV5-1 and TRBJ1-1, with D possibly TRBD1 on 6 matching bases. V gave up 2 bases and J gave up 0 bases, with 17 bases separating them. Per germline, CDR1 SGHRS and CDR2 YFSETQ. This CDR3 is 17 amino acids long. The CDR3 nucleotides read TGCGCCAGCAGCTTAAGAGGGGGACTCCTTTTGAACACTGAAGCTTTCTTT. As protein: CASSLRGGLLLNTEAFF.

This clonotype was detected ten times or more. The chain has TRBV6-5 and TRBJ1-2, with D maybe TRBD1 (5 bases). The CDR3 runs to 13 residues. V lost 4 bases to trimming and J lost 4 bases, with 10 bases between them. Germline values: CDR1 MNHEY, CDR2 SVGAGI. CDR3 nucleotide sequence: TGTGCCAGCAGTTTAAGACAGTCCTATGGCTACACCTTC. Residues: CASSLRQSYGYTF.

The chain links TRBV5-5 to TRBJ1-2; TRBD1 aligns across 7 bases. The ends lost 0 bases at V and 4 bases at J; junction bases unmatched: 6. This CDR3 comprises 15 residues. CDR1 and CDR2 from the germline V gene are SGHKS and YYEKEE (reference sequence). The CDR3 reads CASSLEKGQVYGYTF. The DNA for the CDR3 is TGTGCCAGCAGCTTGGAGAAAGGACAGGTCTATGGCTACACCTTC. Drawing the rest from reference TRBV5-5 and TRBJ1-2, the complete variable domain is DAGVTQSPTHLIKTRGQQVTLRCSPISGHKSVSWYQQVLGQGPQFIFQYYEKEERGRGNFPDRFSARQFPNYSSELNVNALLLGDSALYLCASSLEKGQVYGYTFGSGTRLTVV.

This clonotype has more than one count but fewer than ten. The rearrangement uses TRBV5-1 and TRBJ2-3; TRBD2 is a possible D gene (6 bases). This CDR3 region has 14 residues. Trimming cost V 5 bases and J 6 bases, with 16 bases left between them. Germline V CDR1 and CDR2: SGHRS, YFSETQ. The CDR3 protein is CASRKDGSLDTQYF. As DNA, the CDR3 is TGCGCCAGCAGAAAGGACGGGAGCTTGGATACGCAGTATTTT.

The table lists this clonotype with a few counts. This chain uses TRBV5-1 with TRBJ2-5; either TRBD1 or TRBD2 may fit D (5 bases each). The CDR3 runs 14 residues. V lost 3 bases and J lost 4, with 13 bases in between. Germline V gene sequence: CDR1 SGHRS, CDR2 YFSETQ. CDR3 DNA: TGCGCCAGCAGCTCCCGAGGGGACGGAGAGACCCAGTACTTC. Amino acids: CASSSRGDGETQYF.

This clonotype was seen a few times. The chain links TRBV5-1 to TRBJ2-1, with a tentative D call TRBD1 (5 bases). The V end lost 4 bases, the J end lost 12 bases, and 26 bases lay between the germline ends. This CDR3 comprises 16 residues. The germline V gene encodes CDR1 SGHRS and CDR2 YFSETQ. For the CDR3, the DNA is TGCGCCAGCAGCGTAGACAGCCCCCCTACTGCCCTGTGGCAGTTCTTC. It translates to CASSVDSPPTALWQFF.

The chain couples TRBV12-3 or TRBV12-4 to TRBJ2-7; TRBD2 aligns across 9 bases. V lost 6 bases, J lost 6 bases, and 6 bases stayed unmatched. The CDR3 covers 13 residues. The CDR3 sequence is CASRIAGAREQYF. In DNA, the CDR3 is TGTGCCAGCAGAATAGCGGGAGCCCGCGAGCAGTACTTC.